This passage covers 25 T cell receptor beta chains from one sample sequenced in a study of blood T cell repertoires in COVID-19. The repertoire was sequenced with immunoSEQ multiplex PCR; TCRdb's copy has only in-frame clones and lacks some. There are a few hundred thousand clones in the sample; roughly 80% occur only once, and approximately 1.4% lies in the top ten. The sequenced material came from PBMCs or T cells enriched from blood (not recorded which). The receptors here all came from a woman in her 40s with acute COVID-19.

The chain carries TRBV6-6 and TRBJ2-3; 9 bases are shared with TRBD1. V trimming: 6 bases; J trimming: 1 base; junction bases outside the gene matches: 5. Germline CDR1 and CDR2: MNHNY and SVGAGI (reference sequence). The CDR3 totals 15 residues. CDR3 in DNA: TGTGCCAGCAGAGAAAGGACAGGGGGCACAGATACGCAGTATTTT. Protein: CASRERTGGTDTQYF.

The DNA of the CDR3 is TGTGCCAGCAGCTTAGCCCAGGGGAGAAATGGCTACACCTTC. This gives the protein CASSLAQGRNGYTF. The V and J genes are TRBV5-5 and TRBJ1-2; tentative D call: TRBD1 (6 bases). Deletions cut 2 bases from V and 6 bases from J, with 14 bases between. CDR1 is SGHKS, CDR2 YYEKEE, per germline (reference sequence). There are 14 residues in the CDR3.

The chain links TRBV7-9 to TRBJ1-1; 8 bases fit TRBD1. In germline, CDR1 is SEHNR, CDR2 FQNEAQ (reference sequence). The CDR3 spans 18 residues. Trimming at V came to 5 bases and at J to 2 bases, leaving 16 bases not matched to a gene. CDR3: CASSPIGVGQGGNTEAFF. CDR3 DNA sequence: TGTGCCAGCAGCCCCATTGGGGTTGGACAGGGTGGAAACACTGAAGCTTTCTTT.

The V call is TRBV5-1, the J call TRBJ2-2; D may be TRBD2 (5 bases). Germline V lookup: CDR1 SGHRS, CDR2 YFSETQ. The V end lost 4 bases, the J end lost 0 bases, and 19 bases lay between the germline ends. The CDR3 extends over 18 amino acids. CDR3 sequence: CASSARALGFANTGELFF. DNA of the CDR3: TGCGCCAGCAGCGCGAGGGCCCTGGGGTTCGCGAACACCGGGGAGCTGTTTTTT.

The chain joins TRBV5-4 to TRBJ2-7; 10 positions match TRBD2. Germline V lookup: CDR1 SGHNT, CDR2 YYREEE (reference sequence). J lost 3 bases, V lost 0 bases, and 3 bases had no gene match. The CDR3 length is 15 residues. CDR3 sequence reads: CASSLAASGGYEQYF. CDR3 coding DNA: TGTGCCAGCAGCTTGGCCGCTAGCGGGGGCTACGAGCAGTACTTC.

The chain uses TRBV6-1 and TRBJ1-1; 8 bases match TRBD1. Germline V gene sequence: CDR1 MNHNS, CDR2 SASEGT. With V trimmed by 1 base and J by 7 bases, 5 bases remained unmatched. CDR3 length: 14 amino acids. For the CDR3, the DNA is TGTGCCAGCAGTGAAGAGACAGGGGTGGTTGAAGCTTTCTTT. Translating it yields CASSEETGVVEAFF.

The chain links TRBV10-3 to TRBJ1-5; D is uncertain. The V gene's germline CDR1 is ENHRY and CDR2 SYGVKD. V was shortened by 0 bases and J by 0 bases, with 12 bases between the two germline ends. This CDR3 comprises 17 residues. The CDR3: CAISESSELDSNQPQHF. In nucleotides, the CDR3 is TGTGCCATCAGTGAGTCATCAGAACTAGATAGCAATCAGCCCCAGCATTTT.

The CDR3 sequence: CASSGRRGAVEAQYF. In DNA form, the CDR3 reads TGTGCCAGCAGCGGCCGCCGGGGGGCAGTGGAAGCGCAGTATTTT. The genes are TRBV7-2 and TRBJ2-3, with D maybe TRBD2 (7 bases). The CDR3 runs to 15 residues. Trimming stripped 5 bases from V and 10 bases from J, with 22 bases between. From germline, CDR1 is SGHTA and CDR2 FQGNSA.

The chain recombines TRBV6-5 with TRBJ1-5, with 7 bases aligning to TRBD1. V shed 9 bases, J shed 5 bases, and the junction held 10 bases outside the gene matches. Germline V gene sequence: CDR1 MNHEY, CDR2 SVGAGI. This CDR3 is built from 14 residues. CDR3 protein: CASYSQGVYQPQHF. In nucleotides, the CDR3 is TGTGCCAGTTACTCGCAGGGGGTTTATCAGCCCCAGCATTTT.

The rearrangement uses TRBV3-1 (or the pseudogene TRBV3-2) and TRBJ2-2, with 14 bases lining up with TRBD2. Per germline, CDR1 LGHDT and CDR2 YNNKEL (reference sequence). The CDR3 length is 18 residues. The V segment lost 0 bases and the J segment 6 bases; nucleotides outside the gene matches: 6. The CDR3 loop is CASSQDRGTSGSPGELFF. CDR3 coding DNA: TGTGCCAGCAGCCAAGATAGAGGGACTAGCGGGAGCCCCGGGGAGCTGTTTTTT.

The chain is built from TRBV30 and TRBJ2-7; D is ambiguous. The germline V and J ends were trimmed by 8 bases and 4 bases, with 9 bases remaining between them. The CDR3 spans 10 residues. Germline V gives CDR1 GTSNPN, CDR2 SVGIG (reference sequence). CDR3 sequence: CAGGAYEQYF. The CDR3 DNA is TGTGCCGGTGGTGCGTACGAGCAGTACTTC.

This clone has just one count. The V gene is TRBV6-5, the J gene TRBJ2-7, with TRBD2 matching over 7 bases. CDR1 and CDR2 (germline): MNHEY, SVGAGI. V shed 0 bases and J 2 bases; nucleotides not matched to a gene: 4. CDR3 length: 15 amino acids. The CDR3, as DNA: TGTGCCAGCAGTTACTCCAGGCGGGAGACCTACGAGCAGTACTTC. Its translation is CASSYSRRETYEQYF.

The V call is TRBV7-8, the J call TRBJ1-1; TRBD1 is a possible D gene (5 bases). CDR3 length: 14 amino acids. The V and J ends lost 4 bases and 1 base respectively, with 10 bases between them. Germline V gene data show CDR1 as SGHVS and CDR2 as FQNEAQ. CDR3 bases: TGTGCCAGCAGCTCCAGGGAGGGGAACACTGAAGCTTTCTTT. Its translation is CASSSREGNTEAFF. Combining the CDR3 with reference TRBV7-8 and TRBJ1-1 gives the whole variable domain GAGVSQSPRYKVAKRGQDVALRCDPISGHVSLFWYQQALGQGPEFLTYFQNEAQLDKSGLPSDRFFAERPEGSVSTLKIQRTQQEDSAVYLCASSSREGNTEAFFGQGTRLTVV.

V and J are TRBV6-6 and TRBJ1-2; 8 bases align to TRBD1. Germline CDR1 reads MNHNY; CDR2 reads SVGAGI (reference sequence). The V and J ends lost 6 bases and 8 bases, in that order; junction bases with no gene match: 8. This CDR3 contains 13 residues. As DNA, the CDR3 is TGTGCCAGCAGCTTCGACAGGGGTTCCGGCTACACCTTC. This gives the protein CASSFDRGSGYTF.

This CDR3 is CASSVRQGTTGELFF. The CDR3 DNA sequence: TGCGCCAGCAGCGTAAGACAGGGGACCACCGGGGAGCTGTTTTTT. J is TRBJ2-2 and V is TRBV5-1; TRBD1 agrees at 8 bases. The CDR3 covers 15 residues. V lost 4 bases and J lost 4; bases outside the gene matches: 6. Germline values: CDR1 SGHRS, CDR2 YFSETQ.

The V and J genes are TRBV3-1 (or the pseudogene TRBV3-2) and TRBJ2-7, with TRBD2 identical over 7 bases. Germline-derived CDR1 and CDR2 are LGHDT and YNNKEL (reference sequence). The V segment lost 3 bases and the J segment 7 bases; nucleotides outside the gene matches: 3. This CDR3 comprises 12 residues. CDR3 DNA: TGTGCCAGCAGCCAGGGCGGGAGAGAGCAGTACTTC. As protein: CASSQGGREQYF.

The chain couples TRBV5-1 to TRBJ1-1; tentative D call: TRBD1 (5 bases). The ends were cut back, 7 bases at V and 0 bases at J, with 16 bases in the middle. The CDR3 has 15 amino acids. Looked up from germline, CDR1 is SGHRS and CDR2 is YFSETQ. The CDR3 loop is CASSGGGLMNTEAFF. The CDR3 coding sequence is TGCGCCAGCTCCGGGGGAGGGCTCATGAACACTGAAGCTTTCTTT.

This chain uses TRBV6-1 with TRBJ1-6, with D perhaps matching TRBD1 (6 bases). This CDR3 is 15 amino acids long. V was trimmed by 4 bases and J by 7 bases, leaving 14 bases between them. CDR1 and CDR2 (germline): MNHNS, SASEGT. CDR3 protein: CASSGKGVANSPLHF. The CDR3 DNA sequence: TGTGCCAGCAGTGGTAAGGGGGTGGCGAATTCACCCCTCCACTTT.

The CDR3 sequence is CASSTGQGGASPLHF. DNA of the CDR3: TGCGCCAGCAGCACCGGACAGGGCGGGGCTTCACCCCTCCACTTT. The chain recombines TRBV5-1 with TRBJ1-6, with 8 positions matching TRBD1. There are 15 residues in the CDR3. Losses at the gene ends were 4 bases for V and 9 bases for J; bases not matched to a gene: 9. Germline V gene sequence: CDR1 SGHRS, CDR2 YFSETQ.

This chain joins TRBV6-1 and TRBJ2-3; 7 bases are shared with TRBD2. The CDR3 has 15 residues. J lost 2 bases, V lost 0 bases, and 2 bases had no gene match. Germline assignment: CDR1 MNHNS and CDR2 SASEGT. CDR3 in amino acids: CASSEASGATDTQYF. The CDR3 DNA follows: TGTGCCAGCAGTGAAGCGAGCGGGGCCACAGATACGCAGTATTTT.

CDR3 DNA sequence: TGTGCCAGCAGTCCAACAGGGAACCACGAGCAGTACTTC. It is translated as CASSPTGNHEQYF. The chain combines TRBV27 with TRBJ2-7; the D gene is possibly TRBD1 (6 bases). Per germline, CDR1 MNHEY and CDR2 SMNVEV (reference sequence). This CDR3 region has 13 residues. Trimming took 5 bases from V and 5 from J, leaving 13 bases between them.

This clone has only a few counts. J is TRBJ2-7 and V is TRBV28; 8 bases align to TRBD2. V lost 8 bases, J lost 2 bases, and 8 bases stayed unmatched. The germline V gene encodes CDR1 MDHEN and CDR2 SYDVKM. The length of the CDR3 is 14 residues. CDR3 loop: CASEPTSGAYEQYF. Here the CDR3 DNA reads TGTGCCAGCGAGCCTACTAGCGGAGCCTACGAGCAGTACTTC. Drawing the rest from reference TRBV28 and TRBJ2-7, the complete variable domain is DVKVTQSSRYLVKRTGEKVFLECVQDMDHENMFWYRQDPGLGLRLIYFSYDVKMKEKGDIPEGYSVSREKKERFSLILESASTNQTSMYLCASEPTSGAYEQYFGPGTRLTVT.

The J gene is TRBJ1-6, the V gene TRBV19; 10 positions match TRBD1. Germline V CDR1 and CDR2: LNHDA, SQIVND (reference sequence). The CDR3 contains 13 residues. V shed 8 bases and J 5 bases; nucleotides not matched to a gene: 0. CDR3 residues: CASGTGDNSPLHF. The CDR3 DNA follows: TGTGCCAGTGGGACAGGGGATAATTCACCCCTCCACTTT.

The chain couples TRBV29-1 to TRBJ2-2, with TRBD1 identical over 8 bases. The CDR3 runs to 14 residues. CDR1 and CDR2 (germline): SQVTM, ANQGSEA. Trimming at V came to 1 base and at J to 8 bases, leaving 6 bases not matched to a gene. The CDR3 DNA reads TGCAGCGTTGAAGGGGACAGGATAAATGGGGAGCTGTTTTTT. This translates into CSVEGDRINGELFF.

The V call is TRBV9, the J call TRBJ2-1, with 7 nucleotides matching TRBD1. CDR1 and CDR2 (germline): SGDLS, YYNGEE. This CDR3 has 14 amino acids. V was pared by 7 bases and J by 6 bases, with 10 bases of the junction left unmatched. The CDR3 spells CASGQTGLGNEQFF. Here the CDR3 DNA reads TGTGCCAGCGGCCAGACAGGGCTGGGCAATGAGCAGTTCTTC.